The rows below give T cell receptor beta chains drawn from one sample of a study of regulatory T cells in long-lasting Graves disease. TCRdb processed the multiplex PCR reads anew with MiXCR; each CDR3 protein has one entry. This table holds some 600,000 distinct CDR3 sequences, roughly 16% found once. These data also featured in a second study, about T cells in Graves' hyperthyroidism and ophthalmopathy.

The source was peripheral blood mononuclear cells (PBMCs), collected at new diagnosis, from a patient treated with antithyroid drugs. The receptor set was obtained from a man in his late teens or twenties with Graves disease. Both conserved end residues are part of each CDR3. The order of the fields is D gene, V gene, J gene, clone size, CDR3 protein, CDR3 DNA. A D gene is named only where the DNA matches it firmly. The size field is filled for only some rows; it gives once, few, many or a size class.

d_gene: TRBD2; v_gene: TRBV27; j_gene: TRBJ2-7; abundance: many; CDR3aa: CASSSGTSGRADEQYF; CDR3nt: TGTGCCAGCAGTTCCGGGACTAGCGGGAGGGCGGACGAGCAGTACTTC
d_gene: .; v_gene: TRBV14; j_gene: TRBJ2-3; abundance: few; CDR3aa: CASSPPEGDTQYF; CDR3nt: TGTGCCAGCAGCCCACCCGAGGGGGATACGCAGTATTTT
d_gene: .; v_gene: TRBV29-1; j_gene: TRBJ2-5; abundance: few; CDR3aa: CSVYQETQYF; CDR3nt: TGCAGCGTGTACCAAGAGACCCAGTACTTC
d_gene: .; v_gene: TRBV5-1; j_gene: TRBJ2-1; abundance: .; CDR3aa: CASSLTVRESPNEQFF; CDR3nt: TGCGCCAGCAGCTTGACAGTCCGGGAATCCCCCAATGAGCAGTTCTTC
d_gene: TRBD1; v_gene: TRBV5-1; j_gene: TRBJ1-2; abundance: many; CDR3aa: CASSLGTGNYGYTF; CDR3nt: TGCGCCAGCAGCTTGGGGACAGGGAACTATGGCTACACCTTC
d_gene: TRBD1; v_gene: TRBV9; j_gene: TRBJ2-2; abundance: .; CDR3aa: CASSSRDRSTGELFF; CDR3nt: TGTGCCAGCAGCTCCCGGGACAGGTCAACCGGGGAGCTGTTTTTT
d_gene: .; v_gene: TRBV5-1; j_gene: TRBJ2-2; abundance: few; CDR3aa: CASQPGTDTGELFF; CDR3nt: TGCGCCAGCCAGCCCGGGACCGACACCGGGGAGCTGTTTTTT
d_gene: .; v_gene: TRBV20-1; j_gene: TRBJ2-4; abundance: .; CDR3aa: CSARDLSGVGYIQYF; CDR3nt: TGCAGTGCTAGAGATCTGTCAGGGGTAGGATACATTCAGTACTTC
d_gene: TRBD2; v_gene: TRBV27; j_gene: TRBJ2-1; abundance: once; CDR3aa: CASSLGWLAGGNEQFF; CDR3nt: TGTGCCAGCAGTTTAGGGTGGCTAGCGGGAGGCAATGAGCAGTTCTTC
d_gene: .; v_gene: TRBV2; j_gene: TRBJ1-5; abundance: .; CDR3aa: CASSDKDRYQPQHF; CDR3nt: TGTGCCAGCAGTGATAAGGACAGATATCAGCCCCAGCATTTT
d_gene: .; v_gene: TRBV9; j_gene: TRBJ2-7; abundance: .; CDR3aa: CASSVSPEYEQYF; CDR3nt: TGTGCCAGCAGCGTGTCTCCCGAATACGAGCAGTACTTC
d_gene: TRBD2; v_gene: TRBV12-3/TRBV12-4; j_gene: TRBJ2-1; abundance: .; CDR3aa: CASSSPTSGRWNEQFF; CDR3nt: TGTGCCAGCAGTTCACCGACTAGCGGGAGGTGGAATGAGCAGTTCTTC
d_gene: .; v_gene: TRBV7-9; j_gene: TRBJ2-7; abundance: many; CDR3aa: CASSSPGGPYEQYF; CDR3nt: TGTGCCAGCAGCTCCCCCGGAGGGCCCTACGAGCAGTACTTC
d_gene: .; v_gene: TRBV6-1; j_gene: TRBJ2-5; abundance: few; CDR3aa: CASSEGGVQETQYF; CDR3nt: TGTGCCAGCAGTGAAGGGGGGGTCCAAGAGACCCAGTACTTC
d_gene: TRBD2; v_gene: TRBV9; j_gene: TRBJ2-1; abundance: few; CDR3aa: CASSVGLSGGLADYNEQFF; CDR3nt: TGTGCCAGCAGCGTAGGGCTGTCGGGGGGGCTAGCGGACTACAATGAGCAGTTCTTC
d_gene: TRBD1; v_gene: TRBV24-1; j_gene: TRBJ2-1; abundance: many; CDR3aa: CATSAIPGQGARSSYNEQFF; CDR3nt: TGTGCCACCAGTGCCATCCCGGGACAGGGGGCCCGAAGCTCCTACAATGAGCAGTTCTTC
d_gene: TRBD2; v_gene: TRBV12-3/TRBV12-4; j_gene: TRBJ2-1; abundance: many; CDR3aa: CASSLTSGRPHEQFF; CDR3nt: TGTGCCAGCAGCCTGACTAGCGGGAGACCCCATGAGCAGTTCTTC
d_gene: TRBD1; v_gene: TRBV6-2/TRBV6-3; j_gene: TRBJ2-7; abundance: few; CDR3aa: CASSYKGQGAEQYF; CDR3nt: TGTGCCAGCAGTTACAAGGGACAGGGCGCCGAGCAGTACTTC
d_gene: .; v_gene: TRBV24-1; j_gene: TRBJ2-1; abundance: many; CDR3aa: CATSDLLAGTPYNEQFF; CDR3nt: TGTGCCACCAGTGATTTGCTAGCCGGGACACCCTACAATGAGCAGTTCTTC
d_gene: .; v_gene: TRBV9; j_gene: TRBJ1-1; abundance: few; CDR3aa: CASSAVGLEAFF; CDR3nt: TGTGCCAGCAGCGCCGTAGGCCTAGAAGCTTTCTTT
d_gene: .; v_gene: TRBV4-1; j_gene: TRBJ1-1; abundance: .; CDR3aa: CASSQGGERLSLEAFF; CDR3nt: TGCGCCAGCAGCCAAGGGGGGGAGCGCCTCTCCCTTGAAGCCTTCTTT
d_gene: .; v_gene: TRBV27; j_gene: TRBJ1-5; abundance: many; CDR3aa: CASSFSGRAGQPQHF; CDR3nt: .
d_gene: TRBD2; v_gene: TRBV15; j_gene: TRBJ2-1; abundance: .; CDR3aa: CATSRDPSGGYNEQFF; CDR3nt: TGTGCCACCAGCAGAGATCCTAGCGGGGGCTACAATGAGCAGTTCTTC
d_gene: TRBD1; v_gene: TRBV4-1; j_gene: TRBJ2-3; abundance: many; CDR3aa: CAPGLQGAVRSTDTQYF; CDR3nt: TGCGCCCCGGGTTTACAGGGGGCGGTTAGATCCACAGATACGCAGTATTTT
d_gene: TRBD2; v_gene: TRBV28; j_gene: TRBJ2-1; abundance: many; CDR3aa: CASSRVPGGPYNEQFF; CDR3nt: TGTGCCAGCAGTCGTGTCCCGGGAGGCCCCTACAATGAGCAGTTCTTC
d_gene: .; v_gene: TRBV29-1; j_gene: TRBJ1-1; abundance: .; CDR3aa: CRVQRGATEAFF; CDR3nt: TGCAGGGTCCAGCGCGGGGCCACTGAAGCTTTCTTT
d_gene: .; v_gene: TRBV29-1; j_gene: TRBJ2-3; abundance: many; CDR3aa: CSAGGYDTDTQYF; CDR3nt: TGCAGCGCCGGGGGCTACGACACAGATACGCAGTATTTT
d_gene: TRBD1; v_gene: TRBV18; j_gene: TRBJ2-7; abundance: many; CDR3aa: CASSPDRAYEQYF; CDR3nt: TGTGCCAGCTCACCGGACAGGGCCTACGAGCAGTACTTC
d_gene: .; v_gene: TRBV2; j_gene: TRBJ2-1; abundance: .; CDR3aa: CASSVTFIVNEQFF; CDR3nt: TGTGCCAGCAGTGTAACTTTTATAGTCAATGAGCAGTTCTTC
d_gene: .; v_gene: TRBV7-8; j_gene: TRBJ1-2; abundance: .; CDR3aa: CASSRIGGDNYGYTF; CDR3nt: TGTGCCAGCAGCCGGATTGGGGGCGACAACTATGGCTACACCTTC
d_gene: .; v_gene: TRBV3-1; j_gene: TRBJ1-1; abundance: few; CDR3aa: CASSDENTEAFF; CDR3nt: TGTGCCAGCAGCGATGAGAACACTGAAGCTTTCTTT
d_gene: .; v_gene: TRBV5-5; j_gene: TRBJ2-7; abundance: many; CDR3aa: CASSWAGFSYEQYF; CDR3nt: TGTGCCAGCAGCTGGGCAGGGTTCTCCTACGAGCAGTACTTC
d_gene: .; v_gene: TRBV30; j_gene: TRBJ2-5; abundance: many; CDR3aa: CACHRDLETQYF; CDR3nt: TGTGCCTGCCACAGGGATCTGGAGACCCAGTACTTC
d_gene: .; v_gene: TRBV12-3/TRBV12-4; j_gene: TRBJ1-1; abundance: .; CDR3aa: CASSPGETEAFF; CDR3nt: TGTGCCAGCAGTCCAGGGGAGACTGAAGCTTTCTTT
d_gene: .; v_gene: TRBV6-1; j_gene: TRBJ1-5; abundance: many; CDR3aa: CASSEVWGGNQPQHF; CDR3nt: TGTGCCAGCAGTGAAGTTTGGGGCGGCAATCAGCCCCAGCATTTT
d_gene: TRBD2; v_gene: TRBV11-1; j_gene: TRBJ2-5; abundance: .; CDR3aa: CASSPPGLAGEETQYF; CDR3nt: TGTGCCAGCAGTCCTCCGGGACTAGCGGGAGAGGAGACCCAGTACTTC
d_gene: .; v_gene: TRBV2; j_gene: TRBJ2-7; abundance: many; CDR3aa: CASSLIGTPTYEQYF; CDR3nt: TGTGCCAGCAGTTTGATTGGGACACCAACCTACGAGCAGTACTTC
d_gene: .; v_gene: TRBV27; j_gene: TRBJ1-6; abundance: .; CDR3aa: CASSMHLGGVGNSPLHF; CDR3nt: TGTGCCAGCAGTATGCACCTCGGAGGGGTCGGGAATTCACCCCTCCACTTT
d_gene: .; v_gene: TRBV7-3; j_gene: TRBJ1-1; abundance: .; CDR3aa: CASSLTVNMNTEAFF; CDR3nt: TGTGCCAGCAGCTTGACAGTGAACATGAACACTGAAGCTTTCTTT
d_gene: .; v_gene: TRBV4-1; j_gene: TRBJ2-3; abundance: .; CDR3aa: CASSQDPPSTDTQYF; CDR3nt: TGCGCCAGCAGCCAAGATCCACCGAGCACAGATACGCAGTATTTT
d_gene: .; v_gene: TRBV6-5; j_gene: TRBJ1-2; abundance: .; CDR3aa: CASSYLTAKYGYTF; CDR3nt: TGTGCCAGCAGTTACTTGACAGCAAAATATGGCTACACCTTC
d_gene: .; v_gene: TRBV5-1; j_gene: TRBJ2-5; abundance: .; CDR3aa: CASSGGSGNQETQYF; CDR3nt: TGCGCCAGCAGTGGGGGCAGCGGGAACCAAGAGACCCAGTACTTC
d_gene: TRBD2; v_gene: TRBV5-1; j_gene: TRBJ2-3; abundance: many; CDR3aa: CASSLAAGGPTDTQYF; CDR3nt: TGCGCCAGCAGCTTGGCAGCGGGAGGGCCCACAGATACGCAGTATTTT
d_gene: .; v_gene: TRBV28; j_gene: TRBJ2-1; abundance: .; CDR3aa: CASRGAGRGEQFF; CDR3nt: TGTGCCAGCAGAGGGGCGGGAAGGGGTGAGCAGTTCTTC
d_gene: TRBD2; v_gene: TRBV7-6; j_gene: TRBJ2-7; abundance: many; CDR3aa: CASSLGVSSGVYEQYF; CDR3nt: TGTGCCAGCAGCTTAGGCGTCTCTAGCGGGGTTTACGAGCAGTACTTC
d_gene: .; v_gene: TRBV7-3; j_gene: TRBJ2-3; abundance: .; CDR3aa: CASSLTGRSGTDTQYF; CDR3nt: TGTGCCAGCAGCTTAACAGGGCGATCCGGCACAGATACGCAGTATTTT
d_gene: TRBD2; v_gene: TRBV5-1; j_gene: TRBJ2-3; abundance: .; CDR3aa: CASSVGTSGGADTQYF; CDR3nt: TGCGCCAGCAGCGTCGGGACTAGCGGGGGGGCAGATACGCAGTATTTT
d_gene: .; v_gene: TRBV5-1; j_gene: TRBJ2-3; abundance: .; CDR3aa: CASSLGQPPDTQYF; CDR3nt: TGCGCCAGCAGCTTGGGACAGCCGCCAGATACGCAGTATTTT
d_gene: TRBD2; v_gene: TRBV9; j_gene: TRBJ2-5; abundance: few; CDR3aa: CASSVAPRASGKGETQYF; CDR3nt: TGTGCCAGCAGCGTAGCCCCTAGGGCTAGCGGGAAGGGAGAGACCCAGTACTTC
d_gene: .; v_gene: TRBV7-8; j_gene: TRBJ1-2; abundance: many; CDR3aa: CASSSETGSLNYGYTF; CDR3nt: TGTGCCAGCAGCTCCGAAACAGGCTCGCTAAACTATGGCTACACCTTC
d_gene: TRBD2; v_gene: TRBV2; j_gene: TRBJ2-2; abundance: many; CDR3aa: CATGGAGELFF; CDR3nt: TGTGCCACGGGGGGGGCCGGGGAGCTGTTTTTT
d_gene: .; v_gene: TRBV6-1; j_gene: TRBJ2-7; abundance: many; CDR3aa: CASSEFGLTSSEQYF; CDR3nt: TGTGCCAGCAGTGAATTCGGCCTAACCTCGTCCGAGCAGTACTTC
d_gene: TRBD2; v_gene: TRBV14; j_gene: TRBJ2-7; abundance: few; CDR3aa: CASSQDPAGGRSRSSYEQYF; CDR3nt: TGTGCCAGCAGCCAAGACCCAGCGGGAGGTCGGTCGCGAAGCTCCTACGAGCAGTACTTC
d_gene: TRBD1; v_gene: TRBV5-1; j_gene: TRBJ1-4; abundance: .; CDR3aa: CASSRSRTGGGEKLFF; CDR3nt: TGCGCCAGCAGCCGAAGCAGGACAGGGGGAGGAGAAAAACTGTTTTTT
d_gene: TRBD2; v_gene: TRBV10-2; j_gene: TRBJ2-7; abundance: .; CDR3aa: CASNGPGLAGVAYEQYF; CDR3nt: TGCGCCAGCAACGGTCCGGGACTAGCGGGAGTTGCGTACGAGCAGTACTTC
d_gene: .; v_gene: TRBV11-2; j_gene: TRBJ2-5; abundance: many; CDR3aa: CASSPRTGEETQYF; CDR3nt: TGTGCCAGCAGCCCCAGGACTGGGGAAGAGACCCAGTACTTC
d_gene: TRBD2; v_gene: TRBV11-2; j_gene: TRBJ2-1; abundance: many; CDR3aa: CASSGRLAGAYNEQFF; CDR3nt: TGTGCCAGCAGCGGAAGACTAGCGGGAGCCTACAATGAGCAGTTCTTC
d_gene: TRBD1; v_gene: TRBV5-4; j_gene: TRBJ1-1; abundance: few; CDR3aa: CASSFRDRDEAFF; CDR3nt: TGTGCCAGCAGCTTCCGGGACAGAGATGAAGCTTTCTTT